The 15 T cell receptor beta chains below were found in one sample sequenced in a study of glioma-infiltrating T cells after dendritic cell vaccination. Sequencing was performed with immunoSEQ multiplex PCR; in TCRdb, only in-frame clones are kept and a portion is missing. The sample consists of roughly 400 clones, approximately 92% of them appearing once. Sample: tumor tissue, taken before dendritic cell vaccination. The receptors stem from a human donor with glioblastoma.

The chain combines TRBV11-3 with TRBJ2-3; no firm D call. V was cut by 1 base and J by 0 bases, with 5 bases left in between. CDR1 and CDR2 (germline): SGHNT, YENEEA. CDR3 length: 14 amino acids. As DNA, the CDR3 is TGTGCCAGCAGCTTAGGGGCTAGCACAGATACGCAGTATTTT. As protein: CASSLGASTDTQYF.

J is TRBJ2-5 and V is TRBV4-1, with TRBD1 identical over 7 bases. From germline, CDR1 is MGHRA and CDR2 YSYEKL. Trimming at V came to 2 bases and at J to 0 bases, leaving 9 bases not matched to a gene. CDR3 length equals 17 residues. The CDR3 nucleotides read TGCGCCAGCAGCCAATTCGGGGACAGCCGCCACCAAGAGACCCAGTACTTC. Translating gives CASSQFGDSRHQETQYF.

The J gene is TRBJ2-5, the V gene TRBV29-1; D may be TRBD1 (6 bases). The CDR3 is 13 residues long. V lost 7 bases and J lost 0, with 12 bases in between. Germline CDR1 is SQVTM and CDR2 is ANQGSEA. The CDR3 DNA is TGCAGCGGTACTGACAGGTACCAAGAGACCCAGTACTTC. Amino acids: CSGTDRYQETQYF.

This chain's CDR3 is CASSQGERHFSYEQYF. The CDR3 region has the DNA TGTGCCAGCAGCCAAGGGGAGAGGCACTTCTCCTACGAGCAGTACTTC. The chain combines TRBV4-2 with TRBJ2-7; possibly TRBD2 for D (5 bases). V was pared by 1 base and J by 0 bases, with 13 bases between. The V gene's germline CDR1 is LGHNA and CDR2 YNFKEQ. This CDR3 has 16 amino acids.

This clone was found a few times. CDR3 residues: CASSQEGLQGAGGELFF. The CDR3 DNA follows: TGCGCCAGCAGCCAAGAAGGGCTCCAGGGGGCGGGCGGGGAGCTGTTTTTT. The chain links TRBV4-1 to TRBJ2-2; 8 positions match TRBD1. Per the germline V gene, CDR1 is MGHRA and CDR2 is YSYEKL. The V gene end was trimmed by 0 bases and the J gene end by 7 bases; junction bases not matched to a gene: 10. The CDR3 is made up of 17 amino acids.

The rearrangement joins TRBV5-1 to TRBJ1-4; no reliable D call. V was clipped by 0 bases and J by 8 bases, with 8 bases between them. Germline loops: CDR1 SGHRS, CDR2 YFSETQ. The CDR3 contains 13 residues. Here the CDR3 DNA reads TGCGCCAGCAGCTTGGGTATAGAGGAAAAACTGTTTTTT. Encoded protein: CASSLGIEEKLFF.

This chain connects TRBV9 to TRBJ2-1, with TRBD2 matching over 10 bases. In germline, CDR1 is SGDLS, CDR2 YYNGEE. After removal of 3 bases from V and 2 bases from J, the junction contained 2 bases not matched to a gene. The CDR3 contains 15 residues. The CDR3 DNA reads as TGTGCCAGCAGCGCTAGCGGGGGTACCTACAATGAGCAGTTCTTC. This sequence encodes CASSASGGTYNEQFF.

The chain recombines TRBV19 with TRBJ2-5; 7 bases fit TRBD1. The junction had 7 bases not matched to a gene; V was cut back by 7 bases and J by 5 bases. Germline V CDR1 and CDR2: LNHDA, SQIVND (reference sequence). The CDR3 is made up of 13 amino acids. DNA for the CDR3: TGTGCCAGTAACATACAGGGGAGTGAGACCCAGTACTTC. It specifies CASNIQGSETQYF.

This chain joins TRBV5-4 and TRBJ2-5; 9 bases fit TRBD2. There are 15 residues in the CDR3. Trimming took 4 bases from V and 5 from J; bases not matched to a gene: 9. Germline V gene data show CDR1 as SGHNT and CDR2 as YYREEE (reference sequence). This CDR3 reads CASSRSAGGLETQYF. CDR3 nucleotide sequence: TGTGCCAGCAGCCGCTCGGCGGGGGGGCTTGAGACCCAGTACTTC.

The chain links TRBV2 to TRBJ1-6, with D possibly TRBD1 on 5 matching bases. The CDR3 is 16 amino acids. CDR1 and CDR2 from the germline V gene are SNHLY and FYNNEI. CDR3 in amino acids: CNTGGRESSYNSPLHF. Here the CDR3 DNA reads TGTAACACGGGGGGGAGGGAAAGCTCCTATAATTCACCCCTCCACTTT.

The chain has TRBV11-3 and TRBJ2-2, with D possibly matching TRBD1 (5 bases). The CDR3 is made up of 13 amino acids. Germline assignment: CDR1 SGHNT and CDR2 YENEEA. V lost 1 base and J 7 bases, leaving 7 bases between the germline ends. In DNA form, the CDR3 reads TGTGCCAGCAGCTTAGCTGACAGCGGGGAGCTGTTTTTT. Translating it yields CASSLADSGELFF.

This clone has only one observation. V usage is TRBV5-1 and J usage is TRBJ1-3; D gene uncertain. V lost 0 bases, J lost 2 bases, and 9 bases lay in between. Germline CDR1 and CDR2: SGHRS and YFSETQ. There are 15 residues in the CDR3. In nucleotides, the CDR3 is TGCGCCAGCAGCTTGGGGCGAGGTGCTGGAAACACCATATATTTT. This encodes CASSLGRGAGNTIYF. Filled out from reference TRBV5-1 and TRBJ1-3, the complete variable domain reads KAGVTQTPRYLIKTRGQQVTLSCSPISGHRSVSWYQQTPGQGLQFLFEYFSETQRNKGNFPGRFSGRQFSNSRSEMNVSTLELGDSALYLCASSLGRGAGNTIYFGEGSWLTVV.

The chain combines TRBV5-4 with TRBJ1-1; 8 nucleotides match TRBD1. This CDR3 spans 15 amino acids. Trimming at V came to 0 bases and at J to 1 base, leaving 2 bases not matched to a gene. Germline assignment: CDR1 SGHNT and CDR2 YYREEE (reference sequence). The CDR3 region has the DNA TGTGCCAGCAGCTTGGAGGGGACAGGGAACACTGAAGCTTTCTTT. Amino acid sequence: CASSLEGTGNTEAFF.

V and J are TRBV28 and TRBJ1-1; TRBD1 matches at 10 bases. The germline CDR1 and CDR2 sequences are MDHEN and SYDVKM. V shed 6 bases and J 7 bases; nucleotides not matched to a gene: 11. This CDR3 comprises 15 residues. The DNA of the CDR3 is TGTGCCAGCAGAGGGGACAGGGGTATTTTGGGTGAAGCTTTCTTT. It is translated as CASRGDRGILGEAFF.

V usage is TRBV5-1 and J usage is TRBJ2-2; D is uncertain. Germline V lookup: CDR1 SGHRS, CDR2 YFSETQ. The CDR3 runs to 20 residues. V lost 2 bases and J 1 base, leaving 24 bases between the germline ends. The DNA of the CDR3 is TGCGCCAGCAGCTTCGGCGTCCGGGTCCGCTTTATTATGAACACCGGGGAGCTGTTTTTT. It codes for CASSFGVRVRFIMNTGELFF.